The TCR beta chain under discussion was sequenced for a study of cytomegalovirus exposure and HLA in healthy donors. Study-level background: Out of about 190 million T cells, an earlier analysis found 117 million unique TCR beta sequences in total. Study conclusions and caveats: By HLA locus, TCR association rates varied in a later analysis, with DRB1 showing the most and HLA-C the fewest. Cytomegalovirus-associated status was assigned to more than 150 TCR beta chains. The only immune exposure information that was available was CMV serostatus.

CDR3 size: 14 residues. Trimming pared 6 bases from V and 2 bases from J, leaving 11 bases between. Per germline, CDR1 MNHEY and CDR2 SVGAGI. Concerning this clone itself: What it binds is not known.

Both 60 Vbeta primers and 13 Jbeta primers went into the PCR. Produced via immunoSEQ multiplex PCR; TCRdb's table is partial and in-frame only. The sample lists 200,000 or so clones; around four fifths were seen once. Sequenced sample: PBMCs. The chain employs TRBV6-5 and TRBJ1-3; no clear D gene. The receptor was isolated from a male donor in good health and CMV-seronegative. CDR3 coding DNA: TGTGCCAGCAGAGCACCTAGCCCTGGAAACACCATATATTTT. Residues: CASRAPSPGNTIYF.